This T cell receptor beta chain was sequenced for a study of cytomegalovirus exposure and HLA in healthy donors. Germline CDR1 and CDR2: SQVTM and ANQGSEA. The CDR3 is made up of 13 amino acids. Turning to this clone: The antigen remains undetermined.

Notes on the study in general: Cytomegalovirus status was reportedly diagnosed by the classifier with high specificity and sensitivity. TCR beta chain V- and J-gene trimming was linked, in a later analysis, to a missense variant in DCLRE1C.

The PCR made use of 60 Vbeta and 13 Jbeta primers. Method: immunoSEQ multiplex PCR; TCRdb's copy keeps in-frame clones and lacks some. The sample holds about 98,000 clones, under 70% seen once. This TCR was recovered from a man aged 45-65 years in good health and CMV-seronegative. Sample: PBMCs. The V call is TRBV29-1, the J call TRBJ2-5, with D possibly matching TRBD1 (7 bases). The J call may be incorrect, as the DNA end agrees better with TRBJ2-7. The CDR3 bases are TGCAGCGTTGTCGGCAGGGGGAGGAACGAGCAGTACTTC. Its translation is CSVVGRGRNEQYF.